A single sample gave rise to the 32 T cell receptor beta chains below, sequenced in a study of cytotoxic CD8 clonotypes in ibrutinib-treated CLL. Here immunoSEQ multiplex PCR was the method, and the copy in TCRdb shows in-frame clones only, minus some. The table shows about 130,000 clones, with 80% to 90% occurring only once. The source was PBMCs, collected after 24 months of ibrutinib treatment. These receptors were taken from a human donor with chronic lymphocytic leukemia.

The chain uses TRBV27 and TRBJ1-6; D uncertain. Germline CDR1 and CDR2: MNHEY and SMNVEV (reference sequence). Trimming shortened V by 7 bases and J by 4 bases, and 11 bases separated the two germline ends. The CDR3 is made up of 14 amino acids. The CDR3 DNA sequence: TGTGCCAGCACCTCCGGGAATTATAATTCACCCCTCCACTTT. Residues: CASTSGNYNSPLHF.

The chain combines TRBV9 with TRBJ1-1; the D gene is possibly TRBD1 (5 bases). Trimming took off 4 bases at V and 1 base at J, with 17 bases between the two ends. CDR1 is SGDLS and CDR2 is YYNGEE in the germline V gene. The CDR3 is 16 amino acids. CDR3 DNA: TGTGCCAGCAGCTCCTTAGGGGCGGTGAAGAACACTGAAGCTTTCTTT. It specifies CASSSLGAVKNTEAFF.

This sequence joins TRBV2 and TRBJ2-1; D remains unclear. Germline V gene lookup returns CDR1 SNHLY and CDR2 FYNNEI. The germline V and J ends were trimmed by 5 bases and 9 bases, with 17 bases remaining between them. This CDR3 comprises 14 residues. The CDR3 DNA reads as TGTGCCAGCAGTCAAAGGAGTATTGGCATTGAGCAGTTCTTC. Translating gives CASSQRSIGIEQFF.

The CDR3 DNA reads as TGTGCCAGTAGTATAGATCGGGCTGCAACTAATGAAAAACTGTTTTTT. The encoded protein is CASSIDRAATNEKLFF. This chain uses TRBV19 with TRBJ1-4; D is unclear. Trimming took off 0 bases at V and 0 bases at J, with 8 bases between the two ends. Germline V lookup: CDR1 LNHDA, CDR2 SQIVND (reference sequence). The CDR3 has 16 amino acids.

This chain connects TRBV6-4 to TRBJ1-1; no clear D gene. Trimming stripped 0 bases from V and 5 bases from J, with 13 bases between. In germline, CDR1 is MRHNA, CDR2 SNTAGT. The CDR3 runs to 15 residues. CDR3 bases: TGTGCCAGCAGTGACTCGATAGTGACACGGACTGAAGCTTTCTTT. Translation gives CASSDSIVTRTEAFF.

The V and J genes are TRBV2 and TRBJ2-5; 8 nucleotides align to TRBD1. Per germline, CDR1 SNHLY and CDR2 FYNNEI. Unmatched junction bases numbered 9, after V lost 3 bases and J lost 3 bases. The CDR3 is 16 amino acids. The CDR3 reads CASSDRGLRTKETQYF. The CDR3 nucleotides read TGTGCCAGCAGTGACAGGGGGCTTCGGACTAAAGAGACCCAGTACTTC.

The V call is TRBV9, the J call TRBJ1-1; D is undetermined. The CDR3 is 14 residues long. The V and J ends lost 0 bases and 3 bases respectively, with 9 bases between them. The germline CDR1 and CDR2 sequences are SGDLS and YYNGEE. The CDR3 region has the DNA TGTGCCAGCAGCGTAGGAAACCGAGACACTGAAGCTTTCTTT. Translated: CASSVGNRDTEAFF.

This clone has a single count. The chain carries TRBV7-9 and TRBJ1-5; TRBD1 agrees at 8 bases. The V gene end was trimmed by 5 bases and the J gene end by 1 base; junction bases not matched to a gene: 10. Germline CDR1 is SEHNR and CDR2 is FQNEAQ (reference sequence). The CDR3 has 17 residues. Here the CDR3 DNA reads TGTGCCAGCAGCCCCTCTGACAGGGGAGGGAGCAATCAGCCCCAGCATTTT. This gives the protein CASSPSDRGGSNQPQHF.

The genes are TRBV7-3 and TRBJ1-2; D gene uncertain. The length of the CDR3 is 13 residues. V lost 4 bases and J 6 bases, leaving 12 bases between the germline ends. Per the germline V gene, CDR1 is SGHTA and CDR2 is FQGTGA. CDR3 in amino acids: CASSYGPGDGYTF. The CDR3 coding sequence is TGTGCCAGCAGCTACGGTCCTGGAGATGGCTACACCTTC.

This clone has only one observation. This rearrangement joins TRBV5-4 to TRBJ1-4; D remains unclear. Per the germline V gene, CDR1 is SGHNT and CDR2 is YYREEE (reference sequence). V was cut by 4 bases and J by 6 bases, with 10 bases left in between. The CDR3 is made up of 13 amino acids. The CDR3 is CASSPRTDEKLFF. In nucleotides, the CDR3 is TGTGCCAGCAGCCCCCGGACGGATGAAAAACTGTTTTTT.

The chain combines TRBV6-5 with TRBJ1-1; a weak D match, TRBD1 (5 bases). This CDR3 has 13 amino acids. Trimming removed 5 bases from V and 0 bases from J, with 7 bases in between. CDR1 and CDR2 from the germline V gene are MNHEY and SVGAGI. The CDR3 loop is CASSKGLNTEAFF. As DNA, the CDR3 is TGTGCCAGCAGTAAGGGACTGAACACTGAAGCTTTCTTT.

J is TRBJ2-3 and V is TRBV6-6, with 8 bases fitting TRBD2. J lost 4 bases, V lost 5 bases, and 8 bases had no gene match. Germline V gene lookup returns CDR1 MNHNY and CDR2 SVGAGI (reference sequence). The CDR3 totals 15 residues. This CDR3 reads CASSTSGVRSDTQYF. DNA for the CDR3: TGTGCCAGCAGTACTAGCGGCGTTCGCTCAGATACGCAGTATTTT.

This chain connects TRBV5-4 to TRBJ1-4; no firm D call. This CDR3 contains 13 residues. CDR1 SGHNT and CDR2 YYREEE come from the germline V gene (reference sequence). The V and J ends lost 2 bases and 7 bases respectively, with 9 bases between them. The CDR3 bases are TGTGCCAGCAGCTTAGGTCGGGGTGAAAAACTGTTTTTT. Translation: CASSLGRGEKLFF. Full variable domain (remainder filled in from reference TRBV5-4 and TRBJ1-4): ETGVTQSPTHLIKTRGQQVTLRCSSQSGHNTVSWYQQALGQGPQFIFQYYREEENGRGNFPPRFSGLQFPNYSSELNVNALELDDSALYLCASSLGRGEKLFFGSGTQLSVL.

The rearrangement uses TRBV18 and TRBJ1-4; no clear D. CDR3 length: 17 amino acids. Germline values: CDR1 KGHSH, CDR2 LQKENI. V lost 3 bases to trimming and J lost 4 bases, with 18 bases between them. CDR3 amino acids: CASSPTLSDNFNEKLFF. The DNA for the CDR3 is TGTGCCAGCTCACCCACCTTGAGTGACAATTTTAATGAAAAACTGTTTTTT.

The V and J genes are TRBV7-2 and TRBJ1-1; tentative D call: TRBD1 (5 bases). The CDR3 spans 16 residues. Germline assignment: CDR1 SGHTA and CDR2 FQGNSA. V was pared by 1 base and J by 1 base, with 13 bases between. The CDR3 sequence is CASSLGVGGQNTEAFF. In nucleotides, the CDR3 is TGTGCCAGCAGCTTAGGGGTAGGTGGACAGAACACTGAAGCTTTCTTT.

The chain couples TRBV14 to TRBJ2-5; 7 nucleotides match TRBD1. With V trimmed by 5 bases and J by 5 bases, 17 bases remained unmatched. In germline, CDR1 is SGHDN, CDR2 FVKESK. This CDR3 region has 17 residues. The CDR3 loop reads CASSLLARGKAVETQYF. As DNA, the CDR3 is TGTGCCAGCAGCTTACTTGCCAGGGGGAAGGCTGTGGAGACCCAGTACTTC. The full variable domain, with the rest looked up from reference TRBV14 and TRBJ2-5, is EAGVTQFPSHSVIEKGQTVTLRCDPISGHDNLYWYRRVMGKEIKFLLHFVKESKQDESGMPNNRFLAERTGGTYSTLKVQPAELEDSGVYFCASSLLARGKAVETQYFGPGTRLLVL.

The CDR3 sequence: CASSSRTGPLYGYTF. CDR3 DNA: TGTGCCAGCAGCTCTCGGACAGGGCCCCTCTATGGCTACACCTTC. This sequence joins TRBV7-2 and TRBJ1-2, with TRBD1 matching over 8 bases. The V segment lost 4 bases and the J segment 4 bases; nucleotides outside the gene matches: 8. Germline lookup yields CDR1 SGHTA and CDR2 FQGNSA. This CDR3 region has 15 residues.

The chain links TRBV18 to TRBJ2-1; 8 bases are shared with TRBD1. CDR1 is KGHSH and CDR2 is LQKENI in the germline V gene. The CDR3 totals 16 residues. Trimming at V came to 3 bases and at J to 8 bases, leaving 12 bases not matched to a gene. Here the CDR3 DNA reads TGTGCCAGCTCACCGATGACAGGGGTCCCCAATCATGAGCAGTTCTTC. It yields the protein CASSPMTGVPNHEQFF. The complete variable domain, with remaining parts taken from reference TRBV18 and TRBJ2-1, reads NAGVMQNPRHLVRRRGQEARLRCSPMKGHSHVYWYRQLPEEGLKFMVYLQKENIIDESGMPKERFSAEFPKEGPSILRIQQVVRGDSAAYFCASSPMTGVPNHEQFFGPGTRLTVL.

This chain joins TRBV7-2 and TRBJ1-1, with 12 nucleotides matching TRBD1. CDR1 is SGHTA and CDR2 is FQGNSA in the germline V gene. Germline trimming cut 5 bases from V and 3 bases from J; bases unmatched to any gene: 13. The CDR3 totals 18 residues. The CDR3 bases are TGTGCCAGCAGCCCCTCGGGACAGGGGGCGAGGTGGGACACTGAAGCTTTCTTT. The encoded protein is CASSPSGQGARWDTEAFF.

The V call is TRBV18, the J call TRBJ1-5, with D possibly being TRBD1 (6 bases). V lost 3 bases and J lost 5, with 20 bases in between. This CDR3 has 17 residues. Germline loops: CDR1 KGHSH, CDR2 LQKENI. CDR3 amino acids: CASSPLPPGQLHQPQHF. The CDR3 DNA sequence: TGTGCCAGCTCACCCTTGCCGCCCGGACAGCTACATCAGCCCCAGCATTTT. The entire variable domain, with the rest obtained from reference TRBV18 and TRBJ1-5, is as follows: NAGVMQNPRHLVRRRGQEARLRCSPMKGHSHVYWYRQLPEEGLKFMVYLQKENIIDESGMPKERFSAEFPKEGPSILRIQQVVRGDSAAYFCASSPLPPGQLHQPQHFGDGTRLSIL.

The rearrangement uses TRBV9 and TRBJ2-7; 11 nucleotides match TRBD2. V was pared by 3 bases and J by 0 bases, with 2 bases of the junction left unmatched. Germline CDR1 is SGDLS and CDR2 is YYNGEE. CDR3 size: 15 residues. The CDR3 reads CASSGLAGNSYEQYF. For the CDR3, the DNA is TGTGCCAGCAGCGGACTAGCGGGGAACTCCTACGAGCAGTACTTC.

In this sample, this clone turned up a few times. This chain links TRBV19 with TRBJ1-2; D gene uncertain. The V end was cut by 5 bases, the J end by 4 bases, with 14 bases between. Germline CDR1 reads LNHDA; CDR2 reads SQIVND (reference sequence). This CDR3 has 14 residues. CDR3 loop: CASSPQRSGYGYTF. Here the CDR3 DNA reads TGTGCCAGTAGTCCCCAGAGGTCTGGCTATGGCTACACCTTC.

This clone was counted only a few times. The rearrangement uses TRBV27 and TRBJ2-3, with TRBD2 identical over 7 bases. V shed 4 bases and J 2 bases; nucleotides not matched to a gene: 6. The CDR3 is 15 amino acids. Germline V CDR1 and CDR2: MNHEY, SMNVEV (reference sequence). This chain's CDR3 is CASSSAGTNTDTQYF. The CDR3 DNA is TGTGCCAGCAGTTCCGCCGGGACTAACACAGATACGCAGTATTTT.

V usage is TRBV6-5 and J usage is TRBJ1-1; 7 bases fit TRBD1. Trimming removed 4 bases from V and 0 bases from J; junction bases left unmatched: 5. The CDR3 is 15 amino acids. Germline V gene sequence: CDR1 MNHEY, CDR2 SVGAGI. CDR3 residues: CASSSTTGVNTEAFF. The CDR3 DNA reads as TGTGCCAGCAGTTCCACCACAGGGGTGAACACTGAAGCTTTCTTT.

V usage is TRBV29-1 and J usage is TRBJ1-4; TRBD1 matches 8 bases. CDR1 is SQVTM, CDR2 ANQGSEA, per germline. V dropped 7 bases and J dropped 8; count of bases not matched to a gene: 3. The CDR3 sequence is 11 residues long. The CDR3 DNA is TGCAGCGCCGACAGGGGAGAAAAACTGTTTTTT. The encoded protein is CSADRGEKLFF.

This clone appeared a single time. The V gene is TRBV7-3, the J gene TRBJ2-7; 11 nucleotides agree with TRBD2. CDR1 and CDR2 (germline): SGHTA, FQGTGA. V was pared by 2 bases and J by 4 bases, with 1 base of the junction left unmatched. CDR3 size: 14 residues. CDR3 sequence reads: CASSLSSGGYEQYF. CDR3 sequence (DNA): TGTGCCAGCAGCTTATCTAGCGGGGGGTACGAGCAGTACTTC. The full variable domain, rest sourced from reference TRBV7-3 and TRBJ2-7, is GAGVSQTPSNKVTEKGKYVELRCDPISGHTALYWYRQSLGQGPEFLIYFQGTGAADDSGLPNDRFFAVRPEGSVSTLKIQRTERGDSAVYLCASSLSSGGYEQYFGPGTRLTVT.

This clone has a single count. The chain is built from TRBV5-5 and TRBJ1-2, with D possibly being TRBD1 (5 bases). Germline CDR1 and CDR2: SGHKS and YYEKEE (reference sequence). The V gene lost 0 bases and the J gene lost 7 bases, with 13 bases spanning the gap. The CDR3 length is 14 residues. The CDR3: CASSLGQRQRGYTF. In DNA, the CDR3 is TGTGCCAGCAGCTTGGGCCAGAGACAGCGTGGCTACACCTTC. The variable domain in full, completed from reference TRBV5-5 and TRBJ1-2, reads DAGVTQSPTHLIKTRGQQVTLRCSPISGHKSVSWYQQVLGQGPQFIFQYYEKEERGRGNFPDRFSARQFPNYSSELNVNALLLGDSALYLCASSLGQRQRGYTFGSGTRLTVV.

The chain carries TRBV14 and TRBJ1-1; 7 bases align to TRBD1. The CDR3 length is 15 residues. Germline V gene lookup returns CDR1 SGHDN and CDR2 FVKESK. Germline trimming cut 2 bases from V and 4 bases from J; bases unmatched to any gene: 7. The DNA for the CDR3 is TGTGCCAGCAGCCAAAATCACAGGGGAGTCACTGAAGCTTTCTTT. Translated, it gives CASSQNHRGVTEAFF.

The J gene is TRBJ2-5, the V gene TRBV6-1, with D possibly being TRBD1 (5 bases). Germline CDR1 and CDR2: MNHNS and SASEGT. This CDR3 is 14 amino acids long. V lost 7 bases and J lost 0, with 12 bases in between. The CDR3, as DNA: TGTGCCAGCAATCCCGACAGAAACCAAGAGACCCAGTACTTC. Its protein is CASNPDRNQETQYF.

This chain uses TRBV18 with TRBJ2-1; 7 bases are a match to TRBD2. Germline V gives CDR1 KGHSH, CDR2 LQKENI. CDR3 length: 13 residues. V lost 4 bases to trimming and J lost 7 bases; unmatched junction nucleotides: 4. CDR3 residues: CASSRPLANEQFF. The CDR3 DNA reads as TGTGCCAGCTCACGCCCACTAGCGAATGAGCAGTTCTTC.

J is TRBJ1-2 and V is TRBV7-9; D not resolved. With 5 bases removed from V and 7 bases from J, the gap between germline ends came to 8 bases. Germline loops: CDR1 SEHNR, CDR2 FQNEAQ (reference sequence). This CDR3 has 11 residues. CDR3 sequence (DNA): TGTGCCAGCAGCATCGGGGTTGGCTACACCTTC. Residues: CASSIGVGYTF.

The DNA for the CDR3 is TGTGCCAGCTCACCACTGGGGGAGCGGTATGGCTACACCTTC. Protein: CASSPLGERYGYTF. The V gene is TRBV18, the J gene TRBJ1-2; a weak D match, TRBD1 (5 bases). The germline V gene encodes CDR1 KGHSH and CDR2 LQKENI. V was shortened by 1 base and J by 5 bases, with 11 bases between the two germline ends. The CDR3 is 14 residues long.